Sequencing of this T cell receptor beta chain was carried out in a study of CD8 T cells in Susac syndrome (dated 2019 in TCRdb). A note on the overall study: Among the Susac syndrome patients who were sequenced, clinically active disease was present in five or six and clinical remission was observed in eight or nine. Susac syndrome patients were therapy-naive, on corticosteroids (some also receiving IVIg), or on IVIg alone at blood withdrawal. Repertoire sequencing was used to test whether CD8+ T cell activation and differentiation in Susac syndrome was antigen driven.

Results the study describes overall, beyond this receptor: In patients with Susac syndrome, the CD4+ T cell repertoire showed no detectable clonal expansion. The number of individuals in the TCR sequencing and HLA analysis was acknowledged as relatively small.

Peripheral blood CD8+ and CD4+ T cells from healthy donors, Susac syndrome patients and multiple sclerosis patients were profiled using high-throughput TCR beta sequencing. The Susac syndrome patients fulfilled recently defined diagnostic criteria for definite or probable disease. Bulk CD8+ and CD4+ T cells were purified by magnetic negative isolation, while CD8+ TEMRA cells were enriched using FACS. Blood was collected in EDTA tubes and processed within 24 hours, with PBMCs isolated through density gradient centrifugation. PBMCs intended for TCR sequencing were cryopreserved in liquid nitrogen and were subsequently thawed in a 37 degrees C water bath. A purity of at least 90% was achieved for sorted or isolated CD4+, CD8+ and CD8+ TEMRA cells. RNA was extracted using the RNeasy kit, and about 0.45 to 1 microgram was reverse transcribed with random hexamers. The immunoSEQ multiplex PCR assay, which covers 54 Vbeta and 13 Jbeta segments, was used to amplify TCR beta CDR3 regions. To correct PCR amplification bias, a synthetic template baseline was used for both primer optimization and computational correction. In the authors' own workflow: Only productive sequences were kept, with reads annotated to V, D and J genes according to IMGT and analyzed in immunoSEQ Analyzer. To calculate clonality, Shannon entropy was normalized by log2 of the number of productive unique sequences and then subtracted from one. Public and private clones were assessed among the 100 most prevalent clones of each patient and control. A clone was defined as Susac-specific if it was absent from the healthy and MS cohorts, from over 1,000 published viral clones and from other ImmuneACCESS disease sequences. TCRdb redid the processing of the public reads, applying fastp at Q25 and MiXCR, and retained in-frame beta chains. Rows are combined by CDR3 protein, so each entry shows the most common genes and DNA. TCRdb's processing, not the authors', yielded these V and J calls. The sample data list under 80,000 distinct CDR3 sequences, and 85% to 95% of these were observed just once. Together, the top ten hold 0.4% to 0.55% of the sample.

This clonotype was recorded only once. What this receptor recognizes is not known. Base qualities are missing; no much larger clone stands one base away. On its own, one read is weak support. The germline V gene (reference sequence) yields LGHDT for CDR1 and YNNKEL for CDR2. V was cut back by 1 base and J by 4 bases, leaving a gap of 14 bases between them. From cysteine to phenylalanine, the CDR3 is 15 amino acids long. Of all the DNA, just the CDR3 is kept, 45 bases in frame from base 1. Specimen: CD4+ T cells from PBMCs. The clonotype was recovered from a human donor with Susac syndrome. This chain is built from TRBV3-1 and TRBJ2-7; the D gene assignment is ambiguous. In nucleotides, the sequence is TGTGCCAGCAGCCAAGTCGCCGGAAATCTGTACGAGCAGTACTTC. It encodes CASSQVAGNLYEQYF.